Listed here is a single T cell receptor beta chain. The target antigen is unknown. The CDR3 covers 18 residues. Deletions cut 0 bases from V and 1 base from J, with 18 bases between. Germline V CDR1 and CDR2: MNHEY, SMNVEV (reference sequence). TCRdb's table, derived via immunoSEQ multiplex PCR, lists solely in-frame clones and lacks some. Altogether 23,000 or so clones are present, around 66% being singletons, with the ten largest covering approximately 12%. The data derive from a study of vaccination effects on CD4 cells after COVID-19. Before sequencing took place, the ViraFEST assay used viral peptide pools to expand antigen-specific CD4+ T cells. CD4+ T cell isolation took place after 10 days of culture. Half-medium exchanges with IL-2 medium took place on days 3 and 7. Study-level findings and limits: Cross-reactivity with common cold coronaviruses was shown by only 1 of 255 vaccine-induced clones in healthy vaccinees. Few convalescent patients, and no early post-infection timepoints, were available to the study.

The specimen comprised CD4+ T cells from PBMCs cultured with HCoV-229E spike peptides, sampled before COVID-19 vaccination. This receptor was taken from a human donor who received a COVID-19 vaccine. This rearrangement joins TRBV27 to TRBJ1-2, with a weak D call TRBD1 (6 bases). The CDR3 sequence is CASSLSRGLIGFNYGYTF. The CDR3 DNA follows: TGTGCCAGCAGTTTATCCAGGGGTTTAATTGGGTTTAACTATGGCTACACCTTC.